In its sample, the clone carrying this T cell receptor beta chain was seen a few times. This entry comes from a study of human T cells and chemical hapten exposure. Study details: The study sensitized with 2% DPC on a roughly 2 cm by roughly 2 cm patch of upper inner arm skin.

The study's library attached unique molecular identifiers to single cDNA molecules. TCRdb passed the RACE reads through MiXCR, listing each CDR3 protein once. The data show roughly 88,000 distinct CDR3 sequences, 9.6% seen once. Noted time point: pre-sensitization, week 0. Treatment specified: therapeutic diphenylcyclopropenone sensitization with weekly scalp DPC. Participating donors were patients with alopecia, aged 18 to 70 years, considered appropriate candidates for DPC. Sequenced material: whole blood, taken in connection with sensitization to the hapten diphenylcyclopropenone (DPC). The clonotype comes from a woman between 40 and 50 years old with alopecia areata. Some clones in this sample may be carry-over from other donors' samples.

Here the CDR3 DNA reads TGTGCCAGCAGCGTCCGGACTAGCACAGATACGCAGTATTTT. Protein: CASSVRTSTDTQYF. The gene calls are TRBV9 and TRBJ2-3, with TRBD2 as a possible D gene (5 bases). The germline gives CDR1 SGDLS, CDR2 YYNGEE. The CDR3 sequence is 14 residues long. Trimming removed 2 bases at V and 0 bases at J, with 7 bases between. The full variable domain, in which reference TRBV9 and TRBJ2-3 provide the parts outside the CDR3, is DSGVTQTPKHLITATGQRVTLRCSPRSGDLSVYWYQQSLDQGLQFLIQYYNGEERAKGNILERFSAQQFPDLHSELNLSSLELGDSALYFCASSVRTSTDTQYFGPGTRLTVL.